Each of the 14 T cell receptor beta chains below was sequenced from the same sample in a study of T-cell reconstitution after alpha-beta-depleted transplantation in children. A library of TCRbeta sequences, prepared with unique molecular identifiers, was generated. TCRdb re-analysed the PCR reads in MiXCR, keeping a single row per CDR3 protein. This sample has approximately 490,000 distinct CDR3 sequences; about 10% occur once, and the top ten carry 2% to 2.5%. Sequenced material: PBMCs, taken before TCRalphabeta/CD19-depleted stem cell transplant. The receptors were sampled from a child aged 2-9 years with inherited bone marrow failure, due to receive a stem cell transplant.

The chain couples TRBV6-1 to TRBJ2-5; TRBD1 is a possible D gene (6 bases). The CDR3 covers 13 residues. V dropped 10 bases and J dropped 4 bases, with 16 bases sitting between them. The germline V gene encodes CDR1 MNHNS and CDR2 SASEGT. The CDR3 DNA reads as TGTGCCACCTCCCCAGGGGCGGGAGAGACCCAGTACTTC. Protein: CATSPGAGETQYF.

This clonotype was seen many times. This chain joins TRBV20-1 and TRBJ1-5; maybe TRBD1 (5 bases). In germline, CDR1 is DFQATT, CDR2 SNEGSKA (reference sequence). The CDR3 runs to 13 residues. Deletions cut 6 bases from V and 2 bases from J, with 11 bases between. The CDR3 DNA is TGCAGTGCGTCCCGGGACGGCAATCAGCCCCAGCATTTT. This codes for CSASRDGNQPQHF.

In this sample, this clonotype turned up many times. V and J are TRBV20-1 and TRBJ2-3, with 8 bases matching TRBD1. The CDR3 is 15 amino acids. The V and J ends lost 4 bases and 0 bases, in that order; junction bases with no gene match: 6. Germline V CDR1 and CDR2: DFQATT, SNEGSKA (reference sequence). The chain's CDR3 is CSANRQGSSTDTQYF. In nucleotides, the CDR3 is TGCAGTGCTAATCGACAGGGGAGCAGCACAGATACGCAGTATTTT.

This clonotype was observed a few times. The chain uses TRBV15 and TRBJ2-1, with no clear D. Germline V CDR1 and CDR2: LNHNV, YYDKDF (reference sequence). The CDR3 totals 13 residues. Trimming removed 7 bases at V and 5 bases at J, with 12 bases between. Here the CDR3 DNA reads TGTGCCACCAAGGAAGGGTGGAACAATGAGCAGTTCTTC. Translation: CATKEGWNNEQFF.

This clonotype was counted at least ten times. The chain couples TRBV28 to TRBJ2-2, with a possible D match to TRBD2 (6 bases). Germline V gene sequence: CDR1 MDHEN, CDR2 SYDVKM. This CDR3 spans 15 amino acids. Between the trimmed V and J ends, which lost 8 bases and 5 bases, there was a span of 18 bases. The DNA for the CDR3 is TGTGCCAGCCTGAGGCCGGGCGGAGGGACCGGGGAGCTGTTTTTT. Protein sequence: CASLRPGGGTGELFF.

This chain joins TRBV4-3 and TRBJ2-5; 7 positions agree with TRBD1. The CDR3 loop spans 15 amino acids. Germline CDR1 and CDR2: LGHNA and YSLEER. V shed 0 bases, J shed 4 bases, and the junction held 5 bases outside the gene matches. CDR3 sequence (DNA): TGCGCCAGCAGCCAAGATCCACAGGGGATAGAGACCCAGTACTTC. Translation gives CASSQDPQGIETQYF.

The chain is built from TRBV6-2 or TRBV6-3 and TRBJ2-1; 7 nucleotides line up with TRBD2. Per the germline V gene, CDR1 is MNHEY and CDR2 is SVGEGT. V was pared by 6 bases and J by 4 bases, with 12 bases of the junction left unmatched. CDR3 size: 16 residues. The CDR3 bases are TGTGCCAGCAGCAAATACGGACTAGATGGTTACAATGAGCAGTTCTTC. Translated, it gives CASSKYGLDGYNEQFF.

This clonotype was seen a handful of times. The rearrangement joins TRBV24-1 to TRBJ2-3; TRBD2 aligns across 7 bases. CDR1 KGHDR and CDR2 SFDVKD come from the germline V gene. The V gene end was trimmed by 3 bases and the J gene end by 1 base; junction bases not matched to a gene: 6. CDR3 length: 16 amino acids. The CDR3 sequence: CATSDNRLAGTDTQYF. CDR3 bases: TGTGCCACCAGTGATAATCGACTAGCCGGCACAGATACGCAGTATTTT.

This clonotype was picked up many times. The chain has TRBV7-9 and TRBJ2-7; TRBD2 matches 9 bases. CDR3 length: 15 amino acids. Germline V gives CDR1 SEHNR, CDR2 FQNEAQ (reference sequence). With 6 bases clipped from V and 1 base from J, the junction kept 7 bases outside the gene matches. The CDR3 loop is CASRLLAGDSYEQYF. The CDR3 bases are TGTGCCAGCAGGCTACTAGCGGGCGATTCCTACGAGCAGTACTTC.

This clonotype appeared many times. The rearrangement joins TRBV5-6 to TRBJ2-3; D tentatively fits TRBD1 or TRBD2 (6 bases each). CDR3 length equals 13 residues. Germline loops: CDR1 SGHDT, CDR2 YYEEEE. V was clipped by 2 bases and J by 9 bases, with 13 bases between them. The CDR3 nucleotides read TGTGCCAGCAGCTTCACGGGGGCGCGGACGCAGTATTTT. Its protein product is CASSFTGARTQYF.

This clonotype was seen repeatedly, ten times or more. The J gene is TRBJ1-5, the V gene TRBV5-5; TRBD1 is a possible D gene (5 bases). CDR1 SGHKS and CDR2 YYEKEE come from the germline V gene (reference sequence). This CDR3 spans 14 amino acids. V dropped 0 bases and J dropped 6 bases, with 10 bases sitting between them. Here the CDR3 DNA reads TGTGCCAGCAGCTTGGAGGCAGGGAGTCAGCCCCAGCATTTT. Its translation: CASSLEAGSQPQHF.

The chain links TRBV27 to TRBJ2-1; D possibly matches TRBD1 or TRBD2 (5 bases each). The CDR3 spans 14 residues. CDR1 is MNHEY and CDR2 is SMNVEV in the germline V gene (reference sequence). Trimming removed 5 bases from V and 6 bases from J, with 14 bases in between. Written as DNA, the CDR3 is TGTGCCAGCAGTATCCGGGGACCGGCCAATGAGCAGTTCTTC. Translating it yields CASSIRGPANEQFF.

The chain has TRBV30 and TRBJ2-1; D gene ambiguous. Germline CDR1 is GTSNPN and CDR2 is SVGIG (reference sequence). CDR3 length: 12 residues. V was clipped by 2 bases and J by 4 bases, with 6 bases between them. CDR3 DNA: TGTGCCTGGAGTTGGGCTTACAATGAGCAGTTCTTC. Its protein is CAWSWAYNEQFF. The full variable domain, rest sourced from reference TRBV30 and TRBJ2-1, is SQTIHQWPATLVQPVGSPLSLECTVEGTSNPNLYWYRQAAGRGLQLLFYSVGIGQISSEVPQNLSASRPQDRQFILSSKKLLLSDSGFYLCAWSWAYNEQFFGPGTRLTVL.

This clonotype was observed many times. V usage is TRBV6-5 and J usage is TRBJ2-7; 9 bases agree with TRBD2. The germline V gene encodes CDR1 MNHEY and CDR2 SVGAGI. Trimming at V came to 6 bases and at J to 4 bases, leaving 16 bases not matched to a gene. This CDR3 is built from 17 residues. The CDR3, as DNA: TGTGCCAGCAGCCGATCAATAGCGGGAGTGGTCTCTTACGAGCAGTACTTC. This codes for CASSRSIAGVVSYEQYF.